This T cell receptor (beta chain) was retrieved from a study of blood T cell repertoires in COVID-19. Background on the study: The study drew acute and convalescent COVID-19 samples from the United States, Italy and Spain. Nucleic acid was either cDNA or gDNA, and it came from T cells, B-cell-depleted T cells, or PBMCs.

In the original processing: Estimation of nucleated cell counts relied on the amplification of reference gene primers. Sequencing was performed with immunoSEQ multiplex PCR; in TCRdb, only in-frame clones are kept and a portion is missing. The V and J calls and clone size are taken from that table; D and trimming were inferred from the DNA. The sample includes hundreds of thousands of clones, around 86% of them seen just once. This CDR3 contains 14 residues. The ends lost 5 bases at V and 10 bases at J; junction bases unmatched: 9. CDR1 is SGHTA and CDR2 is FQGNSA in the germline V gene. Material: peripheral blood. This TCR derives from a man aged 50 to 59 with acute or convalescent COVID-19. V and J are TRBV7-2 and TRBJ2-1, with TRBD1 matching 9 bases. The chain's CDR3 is CASSTGTGLREQFF. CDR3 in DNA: TGTGCCAGCAGCACTGGGACAGGGTTGAGGGAGCAGTTCTTC.